This record covers a single T cell receptor beta chain. TCRdb re-called the RACE reads with MiXCR, one entry per CDR3 protein. The repertoire holds 35,000 to 45,000 distinct CDR3 sequences, with about 13% as singletons. Trimming removed 3 bases at V and 6 bases at J, with 9 bases between. Germline CDR1 reads DFQATT; CDR2 reads SNEGSKA (reference sequence). The CDR3 covers 13 residues. Time point: patch test 3, about 24 weeks after DPC sensitization. The treatment: therapeutic diphenylcyclopropenone sensitization with weekly scalp DPC. The total RNA was obtained from whole blood that was not fractionated. This sample is part of a study of human T cells and chemical hapten exposure.

The chain uses TRBV20-1 and TRBJ1-6; D gene ambiguous. The sequences come from whole blood, collected in connection with sensitization to the hapten diphenylcyclopropenone (DPC). This TCR derives from a woman in her thirties or forties with alopecia areata. Some clones in this sample may be carry-over from other donors' samples. The CDR3, as DNA: TGCAGTGCTAGGAACACGGTTAATTCACCCCTCCACTTT. The encoded protein is CSARNTVNSPLHF.